What follows is one T cell receptor beta chain and its context. Additional DNA sequences in this sample encode the identical CDR3. Per the original data handling: Nucleated cell counts were estimated from reference gene primer amplification. Sequencing was performed with immunoSEQ multiplex PCR; in TCRdb, only in-frame clones are kept and a portion is missing. The DNA gave D and trimming, while V, J and clone size come from that table. The sample has about 200,000 clones; nearly 90% are singletons. The CDR3 loop spans 14 amino acids. Germline CDR1 and CDR2: SGHRS and YFSETQ. Trimming removed 3 bases from V and 4 bases from J; junction bases left unmatched: 4. This sample stems from a study of blood T cell repertoires in COVID-19. Study overall: Sources were T cells, B-cell-depleted T cells, or PBMCs; the material itself was cDNA or gDNA.

The sequence came from a man between 60 and 75 years old with active or convalescent COVID-19. The source material was peripheral blood. This chain links TRBV5-1 with TRBJ2-7, with TRBD1 matching 10 bases. This CDR3 reads CASSWGDRGYEQYF. The CDR3 bases are TGCGCCAGCAGCTGGGGGGACAGGGGTTACGAGCAGTACTTC. Combining the CDR3 with reference TRBV5-1 and TRBJ2-7 gives the whole variable domain KAGVTQTPRYLIKTRGQQVTLSCSPISGHRSVSWYQQTPGQGLQFLFEYFSETQRNKGNFPGRFSGRQFSNSRSEMNVSTLELGDSALYLCASSWGDRGYEQYFGPGTRLTVT.